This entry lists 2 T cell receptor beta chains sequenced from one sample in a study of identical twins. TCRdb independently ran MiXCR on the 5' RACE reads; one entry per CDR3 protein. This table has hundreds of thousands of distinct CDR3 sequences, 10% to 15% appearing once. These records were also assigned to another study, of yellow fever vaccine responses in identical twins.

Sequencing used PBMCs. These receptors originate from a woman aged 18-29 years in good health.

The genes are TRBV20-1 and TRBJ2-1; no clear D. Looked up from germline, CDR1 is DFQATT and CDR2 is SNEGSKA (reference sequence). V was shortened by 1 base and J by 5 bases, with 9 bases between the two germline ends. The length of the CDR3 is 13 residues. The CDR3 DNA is TGCAGTGCTAGAGGAACCCCTCACAATGAGCAGTTCTTC. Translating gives CSARGTPHNEQFF.

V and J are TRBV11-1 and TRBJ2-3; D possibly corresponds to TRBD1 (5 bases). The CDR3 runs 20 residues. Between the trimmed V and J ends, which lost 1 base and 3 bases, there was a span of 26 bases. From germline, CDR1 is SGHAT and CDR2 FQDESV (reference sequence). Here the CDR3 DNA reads TGTGCCAGCAGCTTAGATGTTTGGGCAGGGCCTCAAACCCGAACAGATACGCAGTATTTT. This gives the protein CASSLDVWAGPQTRTDTQYF.